The rows below give T cell receptor beta chains drawn from one sample of a study of T cells in Graves' hyperthyroidism and ophthalmopathy. TCRdb called the multiplex PCR reads again in MiXCR, with one record for every CDR3 protein. The sample holds roughly 400,000 distinct CDR3 sequences, roughly 25% seen once. The sample taken for sequencing was blood. These receptors came from a man aged 50 or older with Graves' hyperthyroidism. Both conserved end residues are part of each CDR3. The size of a clone is reported for some rows only, either as once, few or many, or as a class for expanded clones.

>TRBV2|TRBJ2-5|.
CASSSGQGVLGETQYF
>TRBV6-4|TRBJ1-3|few
CASRSGSVNSGNTIYF
>TRBV28|TRBJ2-3|many
CASSTSSGTDTQYF
>TRBV5-1|TRBJ2-7|.
CASRLGLAETYEQYF
>TRBV18|TRBJ1-2|many
CASSLNSALDGYTF
>TRBV6-5|TRBJ1-5|few
CASSYGTILSQPQHF
>TRBV12-3/TRBV12-4|TRBJ2-7|many
CASSLSGIEQYF
>TRBV4-1|TRBJ2-7|.
CASSQAPLYEQYF
>TRBV7-7|TRBJ2-1|.
CASSWGTSGKYNEQFF
>TRBV6-9|TRBJ2-1|once
CASSYGGPGIKQFF
>TRBV24-1|TRBJ1-5|.
CATSDRSWNQPQHF
>TRBV5-1|TRBJ2-7|.
CASSLSPGTGHYEQYF
>TRBV20-1|TRBJ2-5|few
CSARPDRGSETQYF
>TRBV20-1|TRBJ2-1|.
CSALPPKGTYNEQFF
>TRBV19|TRBJ2-2|.
CASSPGRSSTGELFF
>TRBV12-3/TRBV12-4|TRBJ2-7|many
CASSSLLSEQYF
>TRBV20-1|TRBJ2-7|few
CSARGGGKEYF
>TRBV28|TRBJ1-1|many
CASSPTGGARAFF
>TRBV20-1|TRBJ2-5|.
CSAGMGGPSGETQYF
>TRBV11-2|TRBJ2-1|few
CASSLVSGTQFF
>TRBV19|TRBJ1-1|few
CASSSKGNTEAFF
>TRBV12-3/TRBV12-4|TRBJ2-2|few
CASRGDRGRTGELFF